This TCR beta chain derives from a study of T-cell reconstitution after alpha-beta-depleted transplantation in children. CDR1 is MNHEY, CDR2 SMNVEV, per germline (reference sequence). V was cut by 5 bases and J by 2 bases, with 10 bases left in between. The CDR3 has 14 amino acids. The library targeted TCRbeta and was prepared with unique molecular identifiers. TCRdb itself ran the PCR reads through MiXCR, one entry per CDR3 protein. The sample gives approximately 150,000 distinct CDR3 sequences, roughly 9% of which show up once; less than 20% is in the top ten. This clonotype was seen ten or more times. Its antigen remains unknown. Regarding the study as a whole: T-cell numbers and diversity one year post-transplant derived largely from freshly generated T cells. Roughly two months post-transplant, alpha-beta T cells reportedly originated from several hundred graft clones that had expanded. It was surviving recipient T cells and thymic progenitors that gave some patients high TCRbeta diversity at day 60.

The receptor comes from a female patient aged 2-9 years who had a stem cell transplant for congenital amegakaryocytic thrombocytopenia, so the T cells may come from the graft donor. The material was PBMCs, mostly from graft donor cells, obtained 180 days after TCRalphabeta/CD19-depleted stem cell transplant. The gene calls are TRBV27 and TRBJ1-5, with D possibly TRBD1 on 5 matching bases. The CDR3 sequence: CASSPDMGNQPQHF. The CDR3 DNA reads TGTGCCAGCAGTCCGGACATGGGCAATCAGCCCCAGCATTTT.